This paragraph reports one T cell receptor beta chain. The antigen is not known. A much larger clone sits a single nucleotide away, making a read error possible. This CDR3 contains 15 residues. Germline CDR1 is SGHTA and CDR2 is FQGTGA. Arm-PCR of CDR3 regions with iRepertoire HTBI primers generated TCR beta libraries. As handled by the study authors: Samples revealed under 65 TRBV and 14 TRBJ segments. Using its own MiXCR run on the multiplex PCR reads, TCRdb lists one record per CDR3 protein. The V and J calls follow TCRdb's processing rather than the paper's. Here the sample spans 440,000 or so distinct CDR3 sequences, roughly 15% being singletons. The sample is drawn from a study of regulatory T cells in long-lasting Graves disease. Findings and caveats of the study: Persistent patients had a count of shared public clonotypes (around 2,700) that exceeded that of new patients (around 970).

Regarding time point: newly diagnosed GD, antithyroid drugs for less than 3 months. Generation of the TCR library employed RNA extracted from PBMCs. Staff drew roughly 10 milliliters of peripheral blood into EDTA tubes. Another study also made use of these data, one on T cells in Graves' hyperthyroidism and ophthalmopathy.

J is TRBJ2-3 and V is TRBV7-3, with 9 bases fitting TRBD1. This TCR came from a woman aged 25 to 39 with Graves disease. The material was peripheral blood mononuclear cells (PBMCs), obtained at new diagnosis, from a patient treated with antithyroid drugs. Here the CDR3 DNA reads TGTGCCAGCAGCTACCGGGACAGGGTCCCAGATAGGCAGTATTTT. It translates to CASSYRDRVPDRQYF.